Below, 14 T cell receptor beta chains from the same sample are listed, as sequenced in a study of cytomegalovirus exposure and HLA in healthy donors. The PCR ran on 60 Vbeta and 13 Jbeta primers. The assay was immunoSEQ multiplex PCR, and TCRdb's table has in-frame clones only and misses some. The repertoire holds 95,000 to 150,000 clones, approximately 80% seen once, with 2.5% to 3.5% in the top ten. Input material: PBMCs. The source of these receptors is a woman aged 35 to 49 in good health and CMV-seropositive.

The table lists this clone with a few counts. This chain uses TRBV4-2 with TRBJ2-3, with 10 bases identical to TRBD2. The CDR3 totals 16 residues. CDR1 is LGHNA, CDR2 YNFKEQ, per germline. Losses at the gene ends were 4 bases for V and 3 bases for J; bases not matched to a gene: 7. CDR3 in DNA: TGTGCCAGCAGCCTCAGCGGGGGGGCCGAGACAGATACGCAGTATTTT. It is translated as CASSLSGGAETDTQYF.

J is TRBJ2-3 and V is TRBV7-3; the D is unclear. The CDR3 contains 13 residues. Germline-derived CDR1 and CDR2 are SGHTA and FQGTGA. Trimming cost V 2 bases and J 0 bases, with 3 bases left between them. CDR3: CASSLPSTDTQYF. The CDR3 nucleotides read TGTGCCAGCAGCTTACCGAGCACAGATACGCAGTATTTT.

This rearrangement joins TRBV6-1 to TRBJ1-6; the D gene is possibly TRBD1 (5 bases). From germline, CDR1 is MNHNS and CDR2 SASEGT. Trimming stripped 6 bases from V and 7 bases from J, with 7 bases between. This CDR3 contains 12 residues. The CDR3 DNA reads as TGTGCCAGCAGGTACAGGAATTCACCCCTCCACTTT. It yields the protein CASRYRNSPLHF.

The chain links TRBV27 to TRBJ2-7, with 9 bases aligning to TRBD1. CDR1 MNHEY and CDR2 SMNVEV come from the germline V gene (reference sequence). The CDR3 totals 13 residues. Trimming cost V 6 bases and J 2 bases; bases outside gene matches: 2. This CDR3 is CASRWDRAYEQYF. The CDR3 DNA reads TGTGCCAGCAGGTGGGACAGGGCCTACGAGCAGTACTTC.

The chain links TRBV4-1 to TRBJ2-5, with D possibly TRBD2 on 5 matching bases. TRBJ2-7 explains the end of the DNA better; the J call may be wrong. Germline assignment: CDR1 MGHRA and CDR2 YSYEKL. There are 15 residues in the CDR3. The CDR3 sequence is CASSQGLAGSYEQYF. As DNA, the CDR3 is TGCGCCAGCAGCCAAGGGCTAGCTGGCTCCTACGAGCAGTACTTC.

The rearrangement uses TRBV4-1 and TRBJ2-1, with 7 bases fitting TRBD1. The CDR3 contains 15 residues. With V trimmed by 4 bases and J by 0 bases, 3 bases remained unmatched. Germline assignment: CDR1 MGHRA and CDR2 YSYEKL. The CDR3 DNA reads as TGCGCCAGCAGCCGGGACAGTTTCTCCTACAATGAGCAGTTCTTC. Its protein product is CASSRDSFSYNEQFF.

The CDR3 DNA follows: TGCGCCAGCAGCCAAGACCGGACAGGGGCCCTCGGCTACACCTTC. This codes for CASSQDRTGALGYTF. This chain joins TRBV4-1 and TRBJ1-2; 9 positions match TRBD1. Per the germline V gene, CDR1 is MGHRA and CDR2 is YSYEKL. There are 15 residues in the CDR3. Trimming took 0 bases from V and 8 from J; bases not matched to a gene: 7.

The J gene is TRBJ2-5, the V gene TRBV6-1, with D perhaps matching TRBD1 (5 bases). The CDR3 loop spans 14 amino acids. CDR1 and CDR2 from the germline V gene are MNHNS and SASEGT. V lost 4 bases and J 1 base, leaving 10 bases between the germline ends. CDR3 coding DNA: TGTGCCAGCAGTGTAACAGGTAGCCAAGAGACCCAGTACTTC. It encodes CASSVTGSQETQYF.

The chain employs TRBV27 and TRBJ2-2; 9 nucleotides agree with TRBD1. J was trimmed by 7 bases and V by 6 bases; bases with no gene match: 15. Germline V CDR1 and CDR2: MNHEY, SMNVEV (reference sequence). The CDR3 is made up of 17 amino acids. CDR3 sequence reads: CASSPGQGKSYYGELFF. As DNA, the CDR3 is TGTGCCAGCAGCCCCGGACAGGGGAAGAGTTATTACGGGGAGCTGTTTTTT.

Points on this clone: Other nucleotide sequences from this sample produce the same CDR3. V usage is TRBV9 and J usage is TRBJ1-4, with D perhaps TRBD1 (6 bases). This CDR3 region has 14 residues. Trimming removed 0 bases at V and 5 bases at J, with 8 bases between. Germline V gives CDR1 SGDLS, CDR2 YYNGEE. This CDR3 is CASSVGTENEKLFF. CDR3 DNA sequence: TGTGCCAGCAGCGTAGGGACAGAGAATGAAAAACTGTTTTTT.

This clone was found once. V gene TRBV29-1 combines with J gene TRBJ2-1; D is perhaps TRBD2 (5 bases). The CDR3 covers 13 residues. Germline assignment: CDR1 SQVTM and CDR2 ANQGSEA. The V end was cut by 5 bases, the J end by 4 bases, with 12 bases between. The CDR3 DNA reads TGCAGCGTTTGCCTTCCGGGATACAATGAGCAGTTCTTC. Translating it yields CSVCLPGYNEQFF.

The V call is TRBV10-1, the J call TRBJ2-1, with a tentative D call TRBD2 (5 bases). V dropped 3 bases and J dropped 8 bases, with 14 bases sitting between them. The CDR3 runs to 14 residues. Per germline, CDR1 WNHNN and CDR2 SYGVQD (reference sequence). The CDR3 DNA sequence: TGCGCCAGCAGTGAACTAGTTCGTCCCTATGAGCAGTTCTTC. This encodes CASSELVRPYEQFF.

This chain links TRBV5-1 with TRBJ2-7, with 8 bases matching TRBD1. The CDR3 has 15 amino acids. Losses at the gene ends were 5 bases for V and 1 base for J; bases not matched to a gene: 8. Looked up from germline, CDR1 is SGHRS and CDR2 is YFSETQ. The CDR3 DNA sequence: TGCGCCAGCAGACTTGACAGGGGTCTGTCCTACGAGCAGTACTTC. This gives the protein CASRLDRGLSYEQYF.

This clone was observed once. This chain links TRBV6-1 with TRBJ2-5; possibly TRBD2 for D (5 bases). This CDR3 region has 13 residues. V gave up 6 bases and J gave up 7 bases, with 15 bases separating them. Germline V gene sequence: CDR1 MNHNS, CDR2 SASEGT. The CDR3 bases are TGTGCCAGCAGGAGTAGCGTCCTTGGGACCCAGTACTTC. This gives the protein CASRSSVLGTQYF.